This T cell receptor beta chain was captured in a study of identical twins. One entry per CDR3 protein results from TCRdb running MiXCR on the 5' RACE reads. Of a few hundred thousand distinct CDR3 sequences in the sample, under 8.5% were seen once. This clonotype was seen more than once but under ten times. The same data also contributed to another study, on T cells expressing NK-cell markers. That publication notes: The authors derived TCR beta repertoires from sorted CD3+CD56+NKG2C+, CD3+CD56+NKG2C- and CD3+CD56-NKG2C+ T cells. The CD3+CD56-NKG2C+ fraction of a handful of donors was also led by these clonotypes.

Sequencing input: CD8+ T cells sorted from blood. This TCR came from a woman aged 18-29 years in good health.

In nucleotides, the CDR3 is TGTGCCGCAGGAGCTCCACACTACGAGCAGTACTTC. Translating gives CAAGAPHYEQYF. The rearrangement uses TRBV6-5 and TRBJ2-7; D not resolved. V lost 11 bases and J lost 3, with 14 bases in between. This CDR3 comprises 12 residues. From germline, CDR1 is MNHEY and CDR2 SVGAGI.